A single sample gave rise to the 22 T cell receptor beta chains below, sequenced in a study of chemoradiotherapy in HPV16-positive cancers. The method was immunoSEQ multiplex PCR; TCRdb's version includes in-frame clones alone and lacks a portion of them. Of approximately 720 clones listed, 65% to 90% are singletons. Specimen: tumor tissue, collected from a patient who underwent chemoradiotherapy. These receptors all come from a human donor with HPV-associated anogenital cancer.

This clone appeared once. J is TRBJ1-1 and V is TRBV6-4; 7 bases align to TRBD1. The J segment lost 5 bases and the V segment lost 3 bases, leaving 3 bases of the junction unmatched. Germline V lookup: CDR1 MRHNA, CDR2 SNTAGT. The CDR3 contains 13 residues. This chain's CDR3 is CASSEVRGTEAFF. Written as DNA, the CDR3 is TGTGCCAGCAGTGAAGTCAGGGGGACTGAAGCTTTCTTT.

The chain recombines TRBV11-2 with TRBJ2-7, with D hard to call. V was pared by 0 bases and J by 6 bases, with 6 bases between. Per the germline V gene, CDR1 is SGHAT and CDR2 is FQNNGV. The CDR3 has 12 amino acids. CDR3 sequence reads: CASSLDGPEQYF. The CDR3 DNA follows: TGTGCCAGCAGCTTAGATGGGCCCGAGCAGTACTTC.

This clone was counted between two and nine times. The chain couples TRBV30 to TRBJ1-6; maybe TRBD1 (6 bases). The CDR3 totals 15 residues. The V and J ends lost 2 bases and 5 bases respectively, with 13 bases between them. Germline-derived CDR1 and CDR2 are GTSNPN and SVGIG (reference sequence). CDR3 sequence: CAWSLWTEDNSPLHF. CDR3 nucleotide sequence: TGTGCCTGGAGTCTTTGGACAGAAGATAATTCACCCCTCCACTTT.

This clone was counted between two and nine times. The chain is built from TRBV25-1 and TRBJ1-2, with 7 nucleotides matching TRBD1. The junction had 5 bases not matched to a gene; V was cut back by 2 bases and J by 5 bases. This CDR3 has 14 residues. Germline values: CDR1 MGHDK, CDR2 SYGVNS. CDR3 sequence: CASSEPGQRYGYTF. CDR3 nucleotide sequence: TGTGCCAGCAGTGAACCGGGACAGAGATATGGCTACACCTTC.

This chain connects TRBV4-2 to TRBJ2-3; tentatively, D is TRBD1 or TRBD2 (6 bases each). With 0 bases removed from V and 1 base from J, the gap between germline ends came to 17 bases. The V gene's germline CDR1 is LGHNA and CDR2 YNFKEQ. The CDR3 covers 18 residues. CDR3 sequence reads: CASSQELGGGGGTDTQYF. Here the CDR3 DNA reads TGTGCCAGCAGCCAAGAACTAGGAGGGGGAGGAGGCACAGATACGCAGTATTTT.

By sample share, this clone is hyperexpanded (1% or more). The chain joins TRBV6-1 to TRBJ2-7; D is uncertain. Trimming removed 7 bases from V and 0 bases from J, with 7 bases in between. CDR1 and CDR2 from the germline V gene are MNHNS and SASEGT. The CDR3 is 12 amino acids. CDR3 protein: CASNGDSYEQYF. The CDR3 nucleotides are TGTGCCAGCAATGGGGACTCCTACGAGCAGTACTTC.

The CDR3 sequence: CASSLKAERNTIYF. CDR3 coding DNA: TGTGCCAGCAGCTTGAAGGCAGAAAGAAACACCATATATTTT. V is TRBV5-4 and J is TRBJ1-3, with D unclear. Germline V CDR1 and CDR2: SGHNT, YYREEE (reference sequence). The V end lost 1 base, the J end lost 5 bases, and 10 bases lay between the germline ends. There are 14 residues in the CDR3.

CDR3 loop: CASSQDPQQGGGREQYF. Here the CDR3 DNA reads TGCGCCAGCAGCCAAGACCCCCAGCAGGGAGGGGGCAGAGAGCAGTACTTC. This chain joins TRBV4-1 and TRBJ2-5, with D possibly called TRBD1 or TRBD2 (7 bases each). This CDR3 spans 17 amino acids. Germline V lookup: CDR1 MGHRA, CDR2 YSYEKL. V was cut by 0 bases and J by 11 bases, with 25 bases left in between.

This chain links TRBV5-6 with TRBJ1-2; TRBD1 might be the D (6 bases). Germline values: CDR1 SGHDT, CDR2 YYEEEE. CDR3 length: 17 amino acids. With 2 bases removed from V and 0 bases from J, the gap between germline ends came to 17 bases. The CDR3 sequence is CASSFRSWQGTNYGYTF. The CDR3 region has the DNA TGTGCCAGCAGCTTTAGGTCGTGGCAGGGGACTAACTATGGCTACACCTTC.

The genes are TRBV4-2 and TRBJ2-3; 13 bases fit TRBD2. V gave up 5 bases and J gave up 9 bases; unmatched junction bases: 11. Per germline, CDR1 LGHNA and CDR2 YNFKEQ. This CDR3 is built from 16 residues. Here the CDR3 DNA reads TGTGCCAGCAGCACCGGCAGGACTAGCGGGGGATCGACGCAGTATTTT. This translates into CASSTGRTSGGSTQYF.

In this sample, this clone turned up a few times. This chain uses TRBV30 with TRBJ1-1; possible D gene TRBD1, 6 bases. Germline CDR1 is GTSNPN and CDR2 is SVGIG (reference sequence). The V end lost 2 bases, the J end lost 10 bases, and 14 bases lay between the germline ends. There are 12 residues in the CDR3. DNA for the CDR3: TGTGCCTGGAGTCCCGGGACAATTGCAGCTTTCTTT. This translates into CAWSPGTIAAFF. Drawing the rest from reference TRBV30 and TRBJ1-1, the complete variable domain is SQTIHQWPATLVQPVGSPLSLECTVEGTSNPNLYWYRQAAGRGLQLLFYSVGIGQISSEVPQNLSASRPQDRQFILSSKKLLLSDSGFYLCAWSPGTIAAFFGQGTRLTVV.

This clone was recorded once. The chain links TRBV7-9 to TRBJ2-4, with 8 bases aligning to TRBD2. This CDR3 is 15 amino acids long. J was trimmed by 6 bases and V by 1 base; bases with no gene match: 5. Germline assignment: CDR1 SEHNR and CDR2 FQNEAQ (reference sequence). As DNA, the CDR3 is TGTGCCAGCAGCTTAGAAGTTGCGGGAGGAAACATTCAGTACTTC. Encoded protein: CASSLEVAGGNIQYF.

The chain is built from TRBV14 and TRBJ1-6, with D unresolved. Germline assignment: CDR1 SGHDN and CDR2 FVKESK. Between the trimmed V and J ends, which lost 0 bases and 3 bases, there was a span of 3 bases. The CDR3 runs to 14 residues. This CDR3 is CASSQENYNSPLHF. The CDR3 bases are TGTGCCAGCAGCCAAGAGAACTATAATTCACCCCTCCACTTT. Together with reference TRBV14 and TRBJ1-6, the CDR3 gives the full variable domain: EAGVTQFPSHSVIEKGQTVTLRCDPISGHDNLYWYRRVMGKEIKFLLHFVKESKQDESGMPNNRFLAERTGGTYSTLKVQPAELEDSGVYFCASSQENYNSPLHFGNGTRLTVT.

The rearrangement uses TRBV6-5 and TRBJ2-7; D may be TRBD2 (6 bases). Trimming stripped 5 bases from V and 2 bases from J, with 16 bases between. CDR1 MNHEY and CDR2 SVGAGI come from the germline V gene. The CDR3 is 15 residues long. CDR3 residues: CASSPGTDLPYEQYF. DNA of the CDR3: TGTGCCAGCAGTCCCGGGACTGACTTACCCTACGAGCAGTACTTC.

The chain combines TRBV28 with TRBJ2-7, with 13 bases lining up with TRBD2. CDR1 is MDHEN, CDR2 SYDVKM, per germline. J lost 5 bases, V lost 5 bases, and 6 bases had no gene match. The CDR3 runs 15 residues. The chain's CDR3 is CASSRGTSGAHEQYF. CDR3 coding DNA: TGTGCCAGCAGTCGAGGGACTAGCGGGGCACACGAGCAGTACTTC.

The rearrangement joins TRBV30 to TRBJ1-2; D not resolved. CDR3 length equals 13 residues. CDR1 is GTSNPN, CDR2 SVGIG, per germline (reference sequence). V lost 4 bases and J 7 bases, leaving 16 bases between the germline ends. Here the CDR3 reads CAWTPSTAGGYTF. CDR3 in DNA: TGTGCCTGGACCCCCTCCACAGCAGGTGGCTACACCTTC.

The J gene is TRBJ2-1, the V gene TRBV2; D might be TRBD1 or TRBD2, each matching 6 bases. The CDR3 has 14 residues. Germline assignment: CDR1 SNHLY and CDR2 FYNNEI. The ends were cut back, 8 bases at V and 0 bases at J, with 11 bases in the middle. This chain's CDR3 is CASCRGPSYNEQFF. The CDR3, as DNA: TGTGCCAGCTGTCGGGGGCCCTCCTACAATGAGCAGTTCTTC.

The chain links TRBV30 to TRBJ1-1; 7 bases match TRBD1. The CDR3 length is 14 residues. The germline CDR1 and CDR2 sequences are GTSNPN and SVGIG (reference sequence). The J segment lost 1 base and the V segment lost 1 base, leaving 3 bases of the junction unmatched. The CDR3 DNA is TGTGCCTGGAGTGAGACAGGGCAGAACACTGAAGCTTTCTTT. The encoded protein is CAWSETGQNTEAFF.

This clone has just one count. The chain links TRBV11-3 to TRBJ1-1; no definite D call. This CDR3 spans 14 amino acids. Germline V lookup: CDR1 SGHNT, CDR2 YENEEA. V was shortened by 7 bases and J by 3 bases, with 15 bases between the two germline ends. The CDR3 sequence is CASIPRGGDTEAFF. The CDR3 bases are TGTGCCAGCATCCCGAGAGGAGGAGACACTGAAGCTTTCTTT.

CDR3 region: CASSRTGETRGYTF. CDR3 DNA: TGTGCCAGCAGCCGTACGGGGGAGACGCGCGGCTACACCTTC. This chain connects TRBV5-4 to TRBJ1-2, with D tentatively TRBD1 (5 bases). There are 14 residues in the CDR3. The V gene's germline CDR1 is SGHNT and CDR2 YYREEE (reference sequence). Trimming removed 4 bases from V and 8 bases from J, with 18 bases in between.

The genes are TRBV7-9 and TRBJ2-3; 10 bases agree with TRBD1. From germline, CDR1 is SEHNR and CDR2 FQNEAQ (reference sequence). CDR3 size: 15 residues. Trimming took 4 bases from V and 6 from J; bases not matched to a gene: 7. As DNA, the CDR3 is TGTGCCAGCAGCTCTCGGACAGGGGGTTTGGATACGCAGTATTTT. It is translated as CASSSRTGGLDTQYF. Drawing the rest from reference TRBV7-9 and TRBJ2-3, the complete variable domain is DTGVSQNPRHKITKRGQNVTFRCDPISEHNRLYWYRQTLGQGPEFLTYFQNEAQLEKSRLLSDRFSAERPKGSFSTLEIQRTEQGDSAMYLCASSSRTGGLDTQYFGPGTRLTVL.

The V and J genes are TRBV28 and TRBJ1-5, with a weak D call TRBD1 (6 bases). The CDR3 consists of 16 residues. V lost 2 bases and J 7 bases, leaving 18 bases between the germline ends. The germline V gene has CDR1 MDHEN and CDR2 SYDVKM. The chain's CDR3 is CASSLRMGGANQPQHF. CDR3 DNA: TGTGCCAGCAGTTTACGAATGGGGGGCGCAAACCAGCCCCAGCATTTT.